Presented here are 2 T cell receptor beta chains from one specimen sequenced in a study of molecular identifiers for immune sequencing clone quantification. MiXCR, applied by TCRdb to the PCR reads, yields one record per CDR3 protein. The sample holds some 320,000 distinct CDR3 sequences, 20% to 25% seen once. Sequencing input: naive CD8+ T cells from blood, with Jurkat cell RNA spiked in. Subset in this sample: FACS-sorted CD8+CD4-CCR7+CD45RA+ naive T cells. These TCRs come from a human donor in good health. Some libraries in this study had Jurkat cell RNA spiked in.

This clonotype was found a few times. This chain connects TRBV19 to TRBJ1-1; D is unclear. The CDR3 extends over 11 amino acids. Germline CDR1 is LNHDA and CDR2 is SQIVND (reference sequence). Trimming cost V 7 bases and J 2 bases, with 5 bases left between them. The CDR3 loop reads CASTYNTEAFF. CDR3 nucleotide sequence: TGTGCCAGTACATATAACACTGAAGCTTTCTTT.

Of note for this clonotype: A single base separates this from a much larger clone, so it may be a read error. The chain recombines TRBV5-1 with TRBJ2-5; 7 bases are a match to TRBD2. Germline CDR1 and CDR2: SGHRS and YFSETQ. CDR3 length: 15 residues. With V trimmed by 2 bases and J by 4 bases, 8 bases remained unmatched. This CDR3 is CASSFWGRVPETQYF. The DNA for the CDR3 is TGCGCCAGCAGCTTCTGGGGGAGGGTCCCAGAGACCCAGTACTTC.